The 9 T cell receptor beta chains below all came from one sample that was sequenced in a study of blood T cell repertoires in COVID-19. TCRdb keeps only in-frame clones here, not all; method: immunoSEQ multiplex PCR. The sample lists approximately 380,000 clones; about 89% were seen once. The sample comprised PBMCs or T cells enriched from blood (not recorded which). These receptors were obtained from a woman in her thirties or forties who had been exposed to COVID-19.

CDR3 protein: CASSQGLLVSDYGYTF. As DNA, the CDR3 is TGTGCCAGCAGCCAAGGACTTCTGGTGTCGGACTATGGCTACACCTTC. The J gene is TRBJ1-2, the V gene TRBV4-2; D gene uncertain. Trimming took 1 base from V and 3 from J, leaving 15 bases between them. Germline CDR1 LGHNA, CDR2 YNFKEQ. The CDR3 spans 16 residues.

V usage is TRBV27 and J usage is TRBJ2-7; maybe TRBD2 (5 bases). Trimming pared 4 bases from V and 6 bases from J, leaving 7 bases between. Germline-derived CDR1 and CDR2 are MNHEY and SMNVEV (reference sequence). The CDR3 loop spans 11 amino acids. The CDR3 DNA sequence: TGTGCCAGCAGTTCCGGACTCGAGCAGTACTTC. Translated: CASSSGLEQYF.

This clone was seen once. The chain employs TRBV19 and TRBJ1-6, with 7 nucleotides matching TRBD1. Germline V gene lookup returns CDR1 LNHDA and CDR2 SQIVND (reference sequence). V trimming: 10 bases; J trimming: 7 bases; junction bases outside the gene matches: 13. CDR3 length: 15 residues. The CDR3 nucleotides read TGTGCCACTTCCGAATCGGGACAGCTAAATTCACCCCTCCACTTT. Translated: CATSESGQLNSPLHF. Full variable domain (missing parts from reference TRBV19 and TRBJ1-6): DGGITQSPKYLFRKEGQNVTLSCEQNLNHDAMYWYRQDPGQGLRLIYYSQIVNDFQKGDIAEGYSVSREKKESFPLTVTSAQKNPTAFYLCATSESGQLNSPLHFGNGTRLTVT.

CDR3 region: CASSLGQVNTGELFF. CDR3 coding DNA: TGTGCCAGCAGCTTAGGACAGGTGAACACCGGGGAGCTGTTTTTT. This chain connects TRBV7-6 to TRBJ2-2; D is possibly TRBD1 (6 bases). Germline loops: CDR1 SGHVS, CDR2 FNYEAQ. The CDR3 is made up of 15 amino acids. V shed 1 base and J shed 1 base, with 7 bases lying between them.

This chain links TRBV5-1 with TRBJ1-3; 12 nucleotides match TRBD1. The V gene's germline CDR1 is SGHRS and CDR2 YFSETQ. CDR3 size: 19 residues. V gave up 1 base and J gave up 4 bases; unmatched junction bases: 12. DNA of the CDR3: TGCGCCAGCAGCTTGCTAAATTCCGGGACAGGGGGCTTGGGAAACACCATATATTTT. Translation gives CASSLLNSGTGGLGNTIYF.

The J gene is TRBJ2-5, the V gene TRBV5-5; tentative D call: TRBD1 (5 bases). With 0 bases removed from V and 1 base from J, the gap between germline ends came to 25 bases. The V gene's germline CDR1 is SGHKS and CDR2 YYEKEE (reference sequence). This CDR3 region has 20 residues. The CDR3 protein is CASSLAAWGAGFFTQETQYF. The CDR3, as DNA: TGTGCCAGCAGCTTGGCGGCTTGGGGTGCAGGGTTTTTCACCCAAGAGACCCAGTACTTC. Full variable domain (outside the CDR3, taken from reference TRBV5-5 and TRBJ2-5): DAGVTQSPTHLIKTRGQQVTLRCSPISGHKSVSWYQQVLGQGPQFIFQYYEKEERGRGNFPDRFSARQFPNYSSELNVNALLLGDSALYLCASSLAAWGAGFFTQETQYFGPGTRLLVL.

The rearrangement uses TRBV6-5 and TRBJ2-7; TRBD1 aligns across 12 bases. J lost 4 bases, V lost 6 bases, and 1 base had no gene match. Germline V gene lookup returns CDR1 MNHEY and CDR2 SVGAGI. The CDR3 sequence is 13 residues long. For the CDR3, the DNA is TGTGCCAGCAGGGGACAGGGGGCATACGAGCAGTACTTC. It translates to CASRGQGAYEQYF.

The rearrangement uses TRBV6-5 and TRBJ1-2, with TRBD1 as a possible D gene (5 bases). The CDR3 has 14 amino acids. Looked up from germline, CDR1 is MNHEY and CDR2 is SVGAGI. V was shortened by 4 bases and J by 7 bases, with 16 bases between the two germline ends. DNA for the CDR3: TGTGCCAGCAGTTTCCGCTGGGGGGATGGTGGCTACACCTTC. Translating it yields CASSFRWGDGGYTF.

CDR3 bases: TGTGCCAGCAGTTACAACAGCAACACTGAAGCTTTCTTT. It encodes CASSYNSNTEAFF. V gene TRBV6-5 combines with J gene TRBJ1-1; no firm D call. V lost 2 bases, J lost 2 bases, and 6 bases lay in between. The CDR3 totals 13 residues. The V gene's germline CDR1 is MNHEY and CDR2 SVGAGI.